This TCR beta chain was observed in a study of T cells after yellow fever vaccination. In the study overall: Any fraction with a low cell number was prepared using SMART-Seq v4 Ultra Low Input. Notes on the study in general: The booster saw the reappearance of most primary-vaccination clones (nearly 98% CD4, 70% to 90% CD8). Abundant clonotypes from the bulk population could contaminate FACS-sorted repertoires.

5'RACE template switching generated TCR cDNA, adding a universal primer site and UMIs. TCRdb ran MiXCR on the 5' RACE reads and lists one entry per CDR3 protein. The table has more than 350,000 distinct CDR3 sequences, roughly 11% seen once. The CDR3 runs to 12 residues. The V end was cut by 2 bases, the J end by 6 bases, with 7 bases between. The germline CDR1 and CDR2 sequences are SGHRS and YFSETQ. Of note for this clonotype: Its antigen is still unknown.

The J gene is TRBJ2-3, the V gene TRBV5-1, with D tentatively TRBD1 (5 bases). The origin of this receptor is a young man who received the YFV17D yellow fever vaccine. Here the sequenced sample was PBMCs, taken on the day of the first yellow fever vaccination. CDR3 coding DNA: TGCGCCAGCAGCTTCAGGGATGATACGCAGTATTTT. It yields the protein CASSFRDDTQYF.